What follows is one T cell receptor beta chain and its context. This entry comes from a study of blood T cell repertoires in COVID-19. About the research overall: Sites in the United States, Italy and Spain provided acute and convalescent COVID-19 samples.

As processed by the authors: Reference gene primer amplification yielded estimated nucleated cell counts. Assay used: immunoSEQ multiplex PCR; TCRdb lists only in-frame clones, some missing. The DNA was the basis for D and trimming; V, J and clone size are from that table. The repertoire holds about 120,000 clones, with approximately 90% as singletons. Sequencing was performed on peripheral blood. This receptor was identified in a woman over 75 with acute or convalescent COVID-19.

DNA for the CDR3: TGTGCCAGCAGAGTGACAGGGGGGAATGAAAAACTGTTTTTT. This translates into CASRVTGGNEKLFF. This chain uses TRBV6-5 with TRBJ1-4, with 9 nucleotides matching TRBD1. The CDR3 covers 14 residues. V dropped 6 bases and J dropped 5; count of bases not matched to a gene: 4. Germline CDR1 reads MNHEY; CDR2 reads SVGAGI.